This record covers a single TCR beta chain. Its antigen is currently unknown. The ends were cut back, 0 bases at V and 0 bases at J, with 8 bases in the middle. Per germline, CDR1 LGHNA and CDR2 YNFKEQ. The CDR3 extends over 15 amino acids. The record originates from a study of siplizumab effects on memory and regulatory T cells. About 100,000 TCR templates per sample were assayed. Sequencing used immunoSEQ multiplex PCR; TCRdb keeps in-frame clones, though not all of them. The repertoire includes some 100,000 clones, 80% to 95% of them detected once, and 12% sits in the top ten. Findings and caveats of the study: Researchers could not give a naive or memory phenotype to roughly 75-96% of proliferating CD4+ or CD8+ clones.

The sequence came from a human donor in good health. This chain connects TRBV4-2 to TRBJ2-5; D might be TRBD1 (6 bases). The sample taken for sequencing was non-Treg CD4+ T cells sorted from blood. The CDR3 protein is CASSQDGDNQETQYF. CDR3 DNA: TGTGCCAGCAGCCAAGATGGGGACAACCAAGAGACCCAGTACTTC.